The rows below give T cell receptor beta chains drawn from one sample of a study of T cell repertoires in cytomegalovirus infection. MiXCR, applied by TCRdb to the reads, yields one record per CDR3 protein. Of about 130,000 distinct CDR3 sequences listed, roughly a quarter are singletons. These receptors' antigens are unknown. Input material: PBMCs, sequenced either directly or after in vitro stimulation (not recorded which). All receptors come from a human donor in good health (CMV status not recorded). Some clones in this sample may be carry-over from other donors' samples. The CDR3 runs from the conserved cysteine through the conserved F or W. Fields, in order: D gene, clone size, V gene, J gene, CDR3 protein, CDR3 DNA. A D gene is named only where the DNA matches it firmly. Only part of the rows carry a size: once, few, many, or a class if the clone is expanded.

D: TRBD1
size: many
V: TRBV6-1
J: TRBJ1-1
CDR3: CASTKQGGNEAFF
DNA: TGTGCCAGCACCAAACAGGGGGGGAATGAAGCTTTCTTT

D: TRBD1
size: many
V: TRBV5-1
J: TRBJ2-1
CDR3: CASSLGLATGGLYNEQFF
DNA: TGCGCCAGCAGCTTGGGACTTGCGACAGGGGGCCTCTACAATGAGCAGTTCTTC

D: .
size: .
V: TRBV19
J: TRBJ2-1
CDR3: CASSIGRANEQFF
DNA: TGTGCCAGTAGTATAGGCCGGGCAAACGAGCAGTTCTTC

D: TRBD1
size: .
V: TRBV28
J: TRBJ2-7
CDR3: CASSLGPSAGTGSYEQYF
DNA: TGTGCCAGCAGTTTAGGGCCCTCAGCCGGGACAGGCTCCTACGAGCAGTACTTC

D: .
size: few
V: TRBV7-3
J: TRBJ2-7
CDR3: CASSLEGRQVEPWEQYF
DNA: TGTGCCAGCAGCTTAGAGGGCAGACAGGTCGAGCCTTGGGAGCAGTACTTC

D: TRBD2
size: .
V: TRBV7-9
J: TRBJ2-3
CDR3: CASSLEGLAGTDTQYF
DNA: TGTGCCAGCAGTCTCGAAGGACTAGCGGGCACAGATACGCAGTATTTT

D: TRBD1
size: .
V: TRBV7-2
J: TRBJ2-7
CDR3: CASSIQQGAEEQYF
DNA: TGTGCCAGCAGCATCCAACAGGGGGCGGAGGAGCAGTACTTC

D: TRBD1
size: many
V: TRBV6-5
J: TRBJ1-2
CDR3: CASWGGQTPDYGYTF
DNA: TGTGCCAGCTGGGGGGGACAGACTCCAGACTATGGCTACACCTTC

D: .
size: few
V: TRBV4-1
J: TRBJ1-3
CDR3: CASSQGPSGNTIYF
DNA: TGCGCCAGCAGCCAGGGCCCATCTGGAAACACCATATATTTT

D: TRBD1
size: .
V: TRBV6-2/TRBV6-3
J: TRBJ2-2
CDR3: CASSYRTGAPGELFF
DNA: TGTGCCAGCAGTTACCGAACAGGGGCCCCCGGGGAGCTGTTTTTT

D: TRBD1
size: .
V: TRBV6-5
J: TRBJ1-1
CDR3: CASSDAGRGRTEAFF
DNA: TGTGCCAGCAGTGATGCAGGCAGGGGGCGAACTGAAGCTTTCTTT

D: .
size: .
V: TRBV12-3/TRBV12-4
J: TRBJ1-2
CDR3: CASSPSANYGYTF
DNA: TGTGCCAGCAGTCCCAGTGCTAACTATGGCTACACCTTC

D: TRBD2
size: many
V: TRBV24-1
J: TRBJ2-1
CDR3: CATQGEAGSSYNEQFF
DNA: TGTGCCACCCAAGGTGAAGCGGGAAGCTCCTACAATGAGCAGTTCTTC

D: TRBD2
size: .
V: TRBV20-1
J: TRBJ2-3
CDR3: CSAKGLAGDTQYF
DNA: TGCAGTGCTAAGGGGCTAGCGGGGGATACGCAGTATTTT

D: TRBD2
size: few
V: TRBV28
J: TRBJ2-1
CDR3: CASSPRWTSGRGDEQFF
DNA: TGTGCCAGCAGCCCACGGTGGACTAGCGGAAGAGGGGATGAGCAGTTCTTC

D: .
size: few
V: TRBV9
J: TRBJ2-5
CDR3: CASSDGVGEETQYF
DNA: TGTGCCAGCAGTGATGGAGTTGGGGAAGAGACCCAGTACTTC

D: TRBD1
size: few
V: TRBV20-1
J: TRBJ1-5
CDR3: CSATTDRAAYSNQPQHF
DNA: TGCAGTGCTACCACGGACAGGGCGGCGTATAGCAATCAGCCCCAGCATTTT

D: .
size: few
V: TRBV7-2
J: TRBJ2-1
CDR3: CASSLRLPDEQFF
DNA: TGTGCCAGCAGCCTACGACTTCCTGATGAGCAGTTCTTC

D: TRBD1
size: few
V: TRBV5-1
J: TRBJ2-1
CDR3: CASSLGGQGASYNEQFF
DNA: TGCGCCAGCAGCTTGGGAGGACAGGGGGCATCCTACAATGAGCAGTTCTTC

D: TRBD2
size: many
V: TRBV7-2
J: TRBJ2-3
CDR3: CASRGLAGGSTDTQYF
DNA: TGTGCCAGCAGGGGGTTAGCGGGGGGATCCACAGATACGCAGTATTTT

D: TRBD2
size: few
V: TRBV11-2
J: TRBJ2-7
CDR3: CASSPLKLAGAHEQYF
DNA: TGTGCCAGCAGCCCCCTCAAACTAGCGGGAGCGCACGAGCAGTACTTC

D: TRBD2
size: .
V: TRBV7-9
J: TRBJ2-1
CDR3: CASSLGLAGETVEQFF
DNA: TGTGCCAGCAGCTTGGGACTAGCGGGAGAAACGGTTGAGCAGTTCTTC

D: .
size: many
V: TRBV20-1
J: TRBJ2-3
CDR3: CSARVPRGDTQYF
DNA: TGCAGTGCTAGAGTCCCCCGGGGAGATACGCAGTATTTT

D: .
size: .
V: TRBV7-2
J: TRBJ1-5
CDR3: CASSFAGSNQPQHF
DNA: TGTGCCAGCAGCTTCGCGGGTAGCAATCAGCCCCAGCATTTT

D: TRBD1
size: few
V: TRBV4-1
J: TRBJ1-1
CDR3: CASSQGDRGVNTEAFF
DNA: TGCGCCAGCAGCCAAGGGGACAGGGGGGTGAACACTGAAGCTTTCTTT

D: .
size: .
V: TRBV11-2
J: TRBJ2-3
CDR3: CASSQLAGSGTDTQYF
DNA: TGTGCCAGCAGCCAACTAGCTGGATCGGGTACAGATACGCAGTATTTT

D: .
size: few
V: TRBV14
J: TRBJ1-1
CDR3: CASSQEPREEDAFF
DNA: TGTGCCAGCAGCCAAGAGCCCCGAGAGGAGGATGCTTTCTTT